One and the same sample provided the 31 T cell receptor beta chains below, sequenced in a study of glioma-infiltrating T cells (dated by TCRdb to about 2016). The sequencer was an Illumina MiSeq. The iRepertoire nested amplicon-rescue multiplex PCR (arm-PCR) platform was used to amplify TCR alpha and beta CDR3 regions from RNA. Using fastp at Q25 and MiXCR, TCRdb reprocessed the public reads and kept productive beta chains. Every entry covers one CDR3 protein and lists the most common genes and DNA from its rows. The sample yields around 180,000 distinct CDR3 sequences; around 40% were counted once. Clones ranked in the top ten supply roughly 5.5% of the sample. Sequencing used glioma tissue, nonneoplastic brain tissue, or PBMCs (not recorded which). The receptor set was obtained from a human donor with low-grade glioma or glioblastoma, undergoing nonglioma brain surgery, or in good health (not recorded which).

Comments on this clonotype: A read error may account for a junction end that differs from germline. The chain has TRBV6-1 and TRBJ1-1; D unclear. The CDR3 has 13 residues. Germline CDR1 MNHNS, CDR2 SASEGT. The CDR3 bases are TGTGCCAGCAATGGACGTATGAACACTCAAGCTTTCTTT. As protein: CASNGRMNTQAFF.

On this clonotype: This CDR3 is missing its conserved last phenylalanine or tryptophan, likely due to a read error. The CDR3 spells CVSSSRWTQGTQYS. Written as DNA, the CDR3 is TGTGTCAGCAGCTCTCGTTGGACCCAGGGTACGCAGTATTCT. The chain is built from TRBV5-5 and TRBJ2-3; D is possibly TRBD1 (5 bases). CDR3 length equals 14 residues. CDR1 is SGHKS and CDR2 is YYEKEE in the germline V gene (reference sequence).

This clonotype showed up many times. The chain recombines TRBV2 with TRBJ2-1, with 11 bases lining up with TRBD2. The V and J ends lost 6 bases and 10 bases, in that order; junction bases with no gene match: 8. The CDR3 covers 14 residues. Germline CDR1 reads SNHLY; CDR2 reads FYNNEI. The CDR3 DNA follows: TGTGCCAGCAGACCGGGACTAGCGGAGACGGAGCAGTTCTTC. Protein product: CASRPGLAETEQFF. The whole variable domain, remainder taken from reference TRBV2 and TRBJ2-1, is EPEVTQTPSHQVTQMGQEVILRCVPISNHLYFYWYRQILGQKVEFLVSFYNNEISEKSEIFDDQFSVERPDGSNFTLKIRSTKLEDSAMYFCASRPGLAETEQFFGPGTRLTVL.

The chain employs TRBV12-3 or TRBV12-4 and TRBJ2-2; D gene unclear. Between the trimmed V and J ends, which lost 10 bases and 9 bases, there was a span of 18 bases. The CDR3 is 13 residues long. This CDR3 is CANRRAGSRELFF. The CDR3 region has the DNA TGTGCCAACCGACGCGCCGGCTCTAGGGAGCTGTTTTTT.

V usage is TRBV28 and J usage is TRBJ2-5; D is possibly TRBD2 (6 bases). The CDR3 consists of 17 residues. V was shortened by 2 bases and J by 4 bases, with 20 bases between the two germline ends. From germline, CDR1 is MDHEN and CDR2 SYDVKM. The CDR3, as DNA: TGTGCCAGCAGTTTACAGCTGGGAGGAGGTGGTGGAGAGACCCAGTACTTC. Translating it yields CASSLQLGGGGGETQYF. Using reference TRBV28 and TRBJ2-5 for the parts outside the CDR3, the full variable domain is DVKVTQSSRYLVKRTGEKVFLECVQDMDHENMFWYRQDPGLGLRLIYFSYDVKMKEKGDIPEGYSVSREKKERFSLILESASTNQTSMYLCASSLQLGGGGGETQYFGPGTRLLVL.

A remark on this clonotype: A clone one base away is much larger, so this may be a read error. The chain uses TRBV6-6 and TRBJ2-5; D tentatively fits TRBD1 or TRBD2 (5 bases each). Per germline, CDR1 MNHNY and CDR2 SVGAGI (reference sequence). There are 15 residues in the CDR3. Trimming stripped 6 bases from V and 2 bases from J, with 16 bases between. The CDR3 reads CASRHTPGTQETQYF. The CDR3 coding sequence is TGTGCCAGCAGACATACTCCGGGGACGCAAGAGACCCAGTACTTC.

In its sample, this clonotype was seen once. A much more abundant neighbour one base away suggests this may be a read error. The V gene is TRBV2, the J gene TRBJ2-7; 10 bases fit TRBD2. The junction had 12 bases not matched to a gene; V was cut back by 9 bases and J by 4 bases. The germline gives CDR1 SNHLY, CDR2 FYNNEI. The CDR3 sequence is 15 residues long. The CDR3 region has the DNA TGTGCCAGAAGTAGCAGCGGGAGGGTCGGATACGAGCAGTACTTC. As protein: CARSSSGRVGYEQYF.

Turning to this clonotype: At one end the junction does not follow the germline gene, possibly because of a read error. For the CDR3, the DNA is TGCAGTGCTGTCGTGCGTACCGGCGTTGTTACGGGACTACTCAATGAGCAGTTATTC. As protein: CSAVVRTGVVTGLLNEQLF. The chain couples TRBV20-1 to TRBJ2-1; 7 positions match TRBD2. Germline V lookup: CDR1 DFQATT, CDR2 SNEGSKA (reference sequence). The CDR3 length is 19 residues.

As to this clonotype: One junction end does not reproduce the germline sequence, and a read error may be involved. This chain joins TRBV27 and TRBJ2-5; tentative D call: TRBD2 (6 bases). CDR1 and CDR2 (germline): MNHEY, SMNVEV (reference sequence). The CDR3 totals 16 residues. This chain's CDR3 is CVSSHQPGTSLYEQCF. As DNA, the CDR3 is TGTGTCAGCAGTCATCAACCCGGGACTTCTTTATACGAGCAGTGCTTC.

In regard to this clonotype: This could be a read error, since a much larger clone is one nucleotide away. This chain connects TRBV28 to TRBJ1-5, with 7 positions matching TRBD1. V dropped 7 bases and J dropped 4; count of bases not matched to a gene: 7. This CDR3 region has 14 residues. Germline V lookup: CDR1 MDHEN, CDR2 SYDVKM. The CDR3 spells CASTRQGINQPQHF. CDR3 in DNA: TGTGCCAGCACCCGACAGGGTATAAATCAGCCCCAGCATTTT.

In its sample, this clonotype was seen many times. V usage is TRBV20-1 and J usage is TRBJ2-3, with no clear D. V lost 5 bases and J 2 bases, leaving 23 bases between the germline ends. Looked up from germline, CDR1 is DFQATT and CDR2 is SNEGSKA (reference sequence). The length of the CDR3 is 17 residues. In DNA form, the CDR3 reads TGCAGTGCTTTGTTTGTTGGCATCCCCGTGAACACAGATACGCAGTATTTT. Its translation: CSALFVGIPVNTDTQYF.

Points on this clonotype: It may be a read error: a sequence one base away is much more abundant. This rearrangement joins TRBV20-1 to TRBJ1-6; a weak D match, TRBD1 (5 bases). Germline CDR1 and CDR2: DFQATT and SNEGSKA (reference sequence). V lost 0 bases and J lost 8, with 11 bases in between. There are 14 residues in the CDR3. The CDR3, as DNA: TGCAGTGCTAGAGAATCATGGGGGTATTCACCCCTCCACTTT. Amino acids: CSARESWGYSPLHF.

This clonotype was recorded at least ten times. V gene TRBV4-2 combines with J gene TRBJ1-5; a weak D match, TRBD1 (5 bases). Germline V gene lookup returns CDR1 LGHNA and CDR2 YNFKEQ. V lost 1 base to trimming and J lost 5 bases, with 12 bases between them. This CDR3 is built from 15 residues. The CDR3 loop reads CASSQAWDVDQPQHF. CDR3 coding DNA: TGTGCCAGCAGCCAAGCATGGGACGTTGATCAGCCCCAGCATTTT.

The gene calls are TRBV5-1 and TRBJ2-3; 7 nucleotides line up with TRBD2. The length of the CDR3 is 17 residues. Unmatched junction bases numbered 13, after V lost 4 bases and J lost 2 bases. Germline lookup yields CDR1 SGHRS and CDR2 YFSETQ. For the CDR3, the DNA is TGCGCCAGCAGCAAAGGGACTACCGGGACCTACACAGATACGCAGTATTTT. Amino acid sequence: CASSKGTTGTYTDTQYF.

This clonotype occurred a few times. The chain has TRBV7-9 and TRBJ2-7, with 12 bases fitting TRBD2. The CDR3 has 15 residues. Losses at the gene ends were 5 bases for V and 3 bases for J; bases not matched to a gene: 5. Germline values: CDR1 SEHNR, CDR2 FQNEAQ (reference sequence). The CDR3 sequence: CASSLLAGGIYEQYF. DNA for the CDR3: TGTGCCAGCAGCCTACTAGCGGGAGGAATCTACGAGCAGTACTTC.

This clonotype was recorded at least ten times. The J gene is TRBJ2-7, the V gene TRBV28; 10 bases match TRBD2. Unmatched junction bases numbered 3, after V lost 5 bases and J lost 5 bases. Germline CDR1 is MDHEN and CDR2 is SYDVKM. CDR3 length equals 13 residues. The CDR3 region is CASSLAGVHEQYF. CDR3 bases: TGTGCCAGCAGTCTAGCGGGAGTTCACGAGCAGTACTTC.

This clonotype was seen ten or more times. The rearrangement uses TRBV2 and TRBJ2-5; 7 bases match TRBD1. J was trimmed by 1 base and V by 11 bases; bases with no gene match: 10. Germline V lookup: CDR1 SNHLY, CDR2 FYNNEI. The CDR3 loop spans 14 amino acids. CDR3 sequence (DNA): TGTGCCGTCAAAATGAACAGGGGCCAAGAGACCCAGTACTTC. This encodes CAVKMNRGQETQYF.

This clonotype was observed many times. V gene TRBV6-1 combines with J gene TRBJ1-5; D gene unclear. V lost 7 bases and J 5 bases, leaving 12 bases between the germline ends. This CDR3 spans 13 amino acids. In germline, CDR1 is MNHNS, CDR2 SASEGT. The CDR3 loop is CASTNGPDQPQHF. The CDR3 region has the DNA TGTGCCAGCACAAACGGGCCGGATCAGCCCCAGCATTTT.

Concerning this clonotype itself: Possible read error: a much larger clone is one base away. The chain has TRBV28 and TRBJ2-2; D is unresolved. The germline CDR1 and CDR2 sequences are MDHEN and SYDVKM. The CDR3 consists of 15 residues. The CDR3 region has the DNA TGTGCCAGCAATTTACCTTTGGGGAACACCGGGGAGCTGTTTTTT. Its protein product is CASNLPLGNTGELFF. The full variable domain, completed using reference TRBV28 and TRBJ2-2, is DVKVTQSSRYLVKRTGEKVFLECVQDMDHENMFWYRQDPGLGLRLIYFSYDVKMKEKGDIPEGYSVSREKKERFSLILESASTNQTSMYLCASNLPLGNTGELFFGEGSRLTVL.

Ten or more counts support this clonotype. In nucleotides, the CDR3 is TGCGCCAGCGGGGTAGAATCGGGCGAGCAGTACTTC. Translated: CASGVESGEQYF. The chain joins TRBV4-1 to TRBJ2-7; D uncertain. V was trimmed by 8 bases and J by 6 bases, leaving 14 bases between them. CDR1 is MGHRA and CDR2 is YSYEKL in the germline V gene. The length of the CDR3 is 12 residues.

For this clonotype: A much larger clonotype is one base distant, so this may be a read error. This rearrangement joins TRBV28 to TRBJ2-2; maybe TRBD1 (6 bases). V was pared by 9 bases and J by 6 bases, with 11 bases between. Germline assignment: CDR1 MDHEN and CDR2 SYDVKM. The CDR3 covers 12 residues. The CDR3 DNA follows: TGTGCCAGAACCACAGGGTCCGGGGAGCTGTTTTTT. Protein: CARTTGSGELFF.

About this clonotype: A much larger clone is a single base away; this may be a read error. The chain is built from TRBV20-1 and TRBJ1-5; D may be TRBD1 (5 bases). The CDR3 runs to 13 residues. The V gene lost 3 bases and the J gene lost 12 bases, with 18 bases spanning the gap. Germline-derived CDR1 and CDR2 are DFQATT and SNEGSKA (reference sequence). The DNA of the CDR3 is TGCAGTGCTAGGGGGGACGGTCAAAAGCACCAGCATTTT. Protein: CSARGDGQKHQHF.

This clonotype was counted many times. The chain links TRBV7-9 to TRBJ1-1; perhaps TRBD1 as D (5 bases). V was trimmed by 1 base and J by 11 bases, leaving 14 bases between them. CDR3 length: 13 amino acids. Germline CDR1 is SEHNR and CDR2 is FQNEAQ (reference sequence). CDR3 amino acids: CASSLGQTARAFF. The CDR3, as DNA: TGTGCCAGCAGCTTAGGACAGACAGCCCGGGCTTTCTTT. Supplemented by reference TRBV7-9 and TRBJ1-1, the full variable domain reads DTGVSQNPRHKITKRGQNVTFRCDPISEHNRLYWYRQTLGQGPEFLTYFQNEAQLEKSRLLSDRFSAERPKGSFSTLEIQRTEQGDSAMYLCASSLGQTARAFFGQGTRLTVV.

CDR3 DNA: TGCGCCAGCAGCTTTAGGACAGATTCCCACGAGCAGTACTTC. It specifies CASSFRTDSHEQYF. The genes are TRBV10-2 and TRBJ2-7, with D tentatively TRBD1 (6 bases). Per germline, CDR1 WSHSY and CDR2 SAAADI. CDR3 length equals 14 residues. Trimming left V 6 bases short and J 5 bases short, with 17 bases between.

The table lists this clonotype with a count of one. A much larger clonotype is one base distant, so this may be a read error. V usage is TRBV24-1 and J usage is TRBJ2-3; D is undetermined. V lost 4 bases to trimming and J lost 6 bases, with 19 bases between them. The CDR3 covers 16 residues. CDR1 KGHDR and CDR2 SFDVKD come from the germline V gene. The CDR3 is CATSDPRKGYGDTQYF. As DNA, the CDR3 is TGTGCCACCAGTGACCCACGGAAAGGGTACGGGGATACGCAGTATTTT.

About this clonotype: This sequence may be a read error, since a much larger clone differs from it by one base. The rearrangement links TRBV25-1 to TRBJ2-7; a possible D gene is TRBD1 (5 bases). CDR1 is MGHDK, CDR2 SYGVNS, per germline. The V gene lost 2 bases and the J gene lost 6 bases, with 17 bases spanning the gap. This CDR3 region has 15 residues. CDR3 in DNA: TGTGCCAGCAGTGAAAGCCCTGCAGGGCCATCCGAGCAGTACTTC. Translating it yields CASSESPAGPSEQYF.

V usage is TRBV7-9 and J usage is TRBJ1-2; 10 bases agree with TRBD1. The CDR3 loop spans 11 amino acids. The germline CDR1 and CDR2 sequences are SEHNR and FQNEAQ (reference sequence). V dropped 3 bases and J dropped 12; count of bases not matched to a gene: 1. The CDR3 DNA is TGTGCCAGCAGCTTGGGACAGGGGAACACCTTC. Protein sequence: CASSLGQGNTF.

The gene calls are TRBV4-1 and TRBJ2-7, with TRBD2 matching over 13 bases. The CDR3 is 15 amino acids. Germline lookup yields CDR1 MGHRA and CDR2 YSYEKL. Germline trimming cut 5 bases from V and 2 bases from J; bases unmatched to any gene: 3. The CDR3 DNA reads TGCGCCAGCAGCACTACTAGCGGGAGGGCCTACGAGCAGTACTTC. It encodes CASSTTSGRAYEQYF.

On this clonotype: One end of the junction fails to match germline, which may point to a read error. V usage is TRBV4-1 and J usage is TRBJ2-5, with 9 bases matching TRBD2. Germline-derived CDR1 and CDR2 are MGHRA and YSYEKL. This CDR3 is built from 16 residues. CDR3 DNA: TGCGCCAGCAGCCAAGATTCAGCGGGAGGTCAAGATACCCAGTACTTC. Protein: CASSQDSAGGQDTQYF.

There are many counts of this clonotype. The chain has TRBV20-1 and TRBJ2-3; TRBD1 agrees at 10 bases. This CDR3 has 14 residues. Losses at the gene ends were 5 bases for V and 4 bases for J; bases not matched to a gene: 6. Germline assignment: CDR1 DFQATT and CDR2 SNEGSKA (reference sequence). The CDR3 DNA is TGCAGTGCTCTCCGGGACAGGGGCCCAGATACGCAGTATTTT. Its translation: CSALRDRGPDTQYF.

The chain carries TRBV20-1 and TRBJ2-7; D gene unclear. The CDR3 covers 11 residues. Germline values: CDR1 DFQATT, CDR2 SNEGSKA (reference sequence). V lost 6 bases, J lost 5 bases, and 11 bases lay in between. The CDR3: CSARRRHEQYF. The CDR3, as DNA: TGCAGTGCAAGAAGGCGGCACGAGCAGTACTTC.